Listed below are T cell receptor beta chains from one sample, sequenced in a study of cytomegalovirus exposure and HLA in healthy donors. Some clones are missing from TCRdb's copy, which holds only in-frame ones; the method was immunoSEQ multiplex PCR. The table has about 140,000 clones, around 63% seen once. Sequenced material: PBMCs. These receptors were taken from a human donor in good health. Both conserved end residues are part of each CDR3. Only some rows state a clone size, as once, few, many or a class for expanded clones.

J,size,V,length,CDR3
TRBJ1-1,-,TRBV5-3,10,CARSLSPAFF
TRBJ1-2,-,TRBV7-6,15,CASSPPGSRFRGYTF
TRBJ1-3,few,TRBV5-4,16,CASSLETGGSGNTIYF
TRBJ2-1,-,TRBV9,16,CASSVGGTSGRNEQFF
TRBJ2-3,-,TRBV5-1,15,CASSQMTGSTDTQYF
TRBJ2-5,few,TRBV9,16,CASSLGTGGAGETQYF
TRBJ1-3,-,TRBV10-1,16,CASSESRENSGNTIYF
TRBJ2-1,few,TRBV5-5,15,CASSVSADSYNEQFF
TRBJ2-1,-,TRBV11-3,13,CASSLSGNNEQFF
TRBJ1-2,once,TRBV18,15,CASSQDGQGRSGYTF
-,-,TRBV4-1,15,CASSQAYMGSYEQYF
TRBJ2-2,few,TRBV5-4,17,CASSSGGLAGPTGELFF
TRBJ2-7,few,TRBV10-2,16,CASNGGTSGRPYEQYF
TRBJ2-6,-,TRBV19,14,CASKRVGGANVLTF
TRBJ2-1,-,TRBV11-3,15,CASSLLAGGYNEQFF
TRBJ2-2,-,TRBV9,17,CASSVEPPTGGSGELFF
TRBJ1-2,-,TRBV13,14,CASSPRQGVDGYTF
TRBJ1-3,-,TRBV9,17,CASSAGQGGLSGNTIYF
TRBJ1-3,-,TRBV19,15,CASSPQANSGNTIYF
TRBJ2-1,-,TRBV28,17,CASSIPTRGAGYNEQFF
TRBJ1-5,-,TRBV4-1,15,CASSQVGQGNQPQHF
TRBJ1-4,-,TRBV28,13,CASRFGGNEKLFF
TRBJ1-4,-,TRBV19,15,CASTPEGRTGGFGYF
TRBJ2-7,-,TRBV9,15,CASSVGVLREGEQYF
TRBJ2-7,-,TRBV11-2,14,CASSFSGRAWEQYF
TRBJ2-7,few,TRBV13,12,CASSLEGDEQYF
TRBJ1-1,-,TRBV7-9,16,CASSFTGTGLNTEAFF
-,once,TRBV5-1,12,CASSPDSYEQYF
TRBJ2-7,-,TRBV5-1,18,CASSPPFGTSGRAYEQYF
TRBJ1-5,-,TRBV2,15,CASSPTQAGNQPQHF
TRBJ2-3,once,TRBV11-1,17,CASSLAGGRTLADTQYF
TRBJ2-7,-,TRBV7-9,14,CASSLGGESYEQYF
TRBJ2-3,-,TRBV5-1,14,CASTLRGRGHTQYF
TRBJ1-2,-,TRBV14,15,CASSQDWGPPWSYTF
TRBJ1-5,-,TRBV6-1,17,CASSGAAGRGRDQPQHF
TRBJ2-7,-,TRBV5-1,15,CASSLGTGRTYEQYF
TRBJ2-1,-,TRBV5-1,14,CASSRREGVGEQFF
TRBJ2-1,-,TRBV19,15,CASSPPGSRGDEQFF
TRBJ2-7,-,TRBV7-6,16,CASSLVSGPSSYEQYF
TRBJ2-7,few,TRBV6-1,14,CASQTSWGPYEQYF
TRBJ2-3,-,TRBV25-1,14,CASNGVGSTDTQYF
TRBJ1-1,few,TRBV19,14,CASSIRVRGTEAFF
TRBJ2-3,-,TRBV4-1,17,CASSHDGSATSADTQYF
TRBJ2-7,-,TRBV5-8,16,CASSLATTSGTYEQYF
TRBJ1-2,-,TRBV7-9,16,CASSLRDRGTNYGYTF
TRBJ1-4,few,TRBV28,15,CASSRMTGGDEKLFF
TRBJ2-7,-,TRBV10-3,13,CAISSGSTYEQYF
TRBJ2-7,-,TRBV28,15,CASRETSGSLGEQYF
TRBJ2-7,few,TRBV4-1,15,CASSQGAKTAYEQYF
TRBJ2-3,few,TRBV14,15,CASSLGTGLPDTQYF
TRBJ2-3,-,TRBV7-2,16,CASSLPVGTTTDTQYF
TRBJ2-2,-,TRBV7-3,16,CASSFGLAGNTGELFF
TRBJ2-7,-,TRBV11-3,16,CASSHALTSGRYEQYF
TRBJ2-5,-,TRBV4-1,15,CASSQDLIVQETQYF
TRBJ2-5,-,TRBV11-1,14,CASSPWDRGETQYF